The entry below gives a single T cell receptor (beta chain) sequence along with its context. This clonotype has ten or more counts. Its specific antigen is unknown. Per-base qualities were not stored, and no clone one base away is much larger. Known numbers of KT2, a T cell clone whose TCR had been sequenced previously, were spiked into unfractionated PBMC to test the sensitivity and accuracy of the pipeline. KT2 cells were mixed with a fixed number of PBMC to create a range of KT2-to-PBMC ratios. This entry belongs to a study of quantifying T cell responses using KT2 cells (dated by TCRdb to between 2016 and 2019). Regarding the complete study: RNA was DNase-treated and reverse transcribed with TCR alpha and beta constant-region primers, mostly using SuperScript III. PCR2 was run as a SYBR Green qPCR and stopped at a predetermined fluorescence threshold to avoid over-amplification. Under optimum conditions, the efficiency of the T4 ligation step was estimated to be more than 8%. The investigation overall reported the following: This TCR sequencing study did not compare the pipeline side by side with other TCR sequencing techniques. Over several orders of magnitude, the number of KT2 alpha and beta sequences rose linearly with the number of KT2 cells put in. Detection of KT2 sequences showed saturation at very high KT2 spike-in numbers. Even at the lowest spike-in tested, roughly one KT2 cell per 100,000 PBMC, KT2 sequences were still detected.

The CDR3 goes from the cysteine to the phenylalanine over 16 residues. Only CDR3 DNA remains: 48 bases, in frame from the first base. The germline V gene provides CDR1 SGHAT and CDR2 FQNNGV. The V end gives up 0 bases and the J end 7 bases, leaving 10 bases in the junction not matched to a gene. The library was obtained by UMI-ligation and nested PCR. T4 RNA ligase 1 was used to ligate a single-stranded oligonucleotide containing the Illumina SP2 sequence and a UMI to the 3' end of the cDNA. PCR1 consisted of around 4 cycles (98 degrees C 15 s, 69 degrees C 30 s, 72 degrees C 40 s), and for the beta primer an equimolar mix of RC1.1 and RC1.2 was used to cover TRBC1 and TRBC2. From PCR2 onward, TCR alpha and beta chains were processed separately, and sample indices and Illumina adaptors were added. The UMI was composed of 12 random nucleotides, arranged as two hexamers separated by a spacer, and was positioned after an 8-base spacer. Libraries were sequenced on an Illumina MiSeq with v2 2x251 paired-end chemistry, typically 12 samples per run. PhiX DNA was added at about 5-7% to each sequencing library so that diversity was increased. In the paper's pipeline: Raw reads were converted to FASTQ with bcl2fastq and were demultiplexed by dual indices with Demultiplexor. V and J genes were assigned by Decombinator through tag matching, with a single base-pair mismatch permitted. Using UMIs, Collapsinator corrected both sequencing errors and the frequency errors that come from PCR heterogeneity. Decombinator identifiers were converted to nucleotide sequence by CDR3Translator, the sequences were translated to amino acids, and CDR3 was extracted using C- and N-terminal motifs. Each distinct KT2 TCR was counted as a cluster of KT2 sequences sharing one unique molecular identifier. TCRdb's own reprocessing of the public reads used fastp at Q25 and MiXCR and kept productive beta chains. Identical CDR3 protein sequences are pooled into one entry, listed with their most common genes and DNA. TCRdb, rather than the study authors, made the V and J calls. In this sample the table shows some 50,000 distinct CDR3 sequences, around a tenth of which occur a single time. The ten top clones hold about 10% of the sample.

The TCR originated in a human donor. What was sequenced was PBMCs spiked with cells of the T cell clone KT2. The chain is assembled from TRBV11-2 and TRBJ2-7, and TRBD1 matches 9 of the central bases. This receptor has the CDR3 CASSLEMGQGYREQYF. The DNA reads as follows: TGTGCCAGCAGCTTAGAAATGGGACAGGGTTATAGAGAGCAGTACTTC.